This passage covers 14 T cell receptor beta chains from one sample sequenced in a study of Ad26.COV2.S vaccination and SARS-CoV-2 variants. Produced via immunoSEQ multiplex PCR; TCRdb's table is partial and in-frame only. The table records some 290,000 clones, over 80% of them present only once. The treatment is: roughly 19 received Ad26.COV2.S at low or high dose, single or two shots; several received placebo; per-sample allocation not given. At day 63 after the first vaccine or placebo injection, samples were drawn. The specimen was peripheral blood, collected in a trial of Ad26.COV2.S vaccine versus placebo. The receptors come from a person aged 18-65 years who received the Ad26.COV2.S COVID-19 vaccine or a placebo.

This clone was detected only once. The chain is built from TRBV5-6 and TRBJ2-1, with D maybe TRBD1 (5 bases). CDR3 length: 13 amino acids. Trimming removed 6 bases from V and 4 bases from J, with 11 bases in between. CDR1 is SGHDT, CDR2 YYEEEE, per germline. The CDR3 coding sequence is TGTGCCAGCATCAAGGGGCAATACAATGAGCAGTTCTTC. Amino acid sequence: CASIKGQYNEQFF.

The chain recombines TRBV18 with TRBJ2-3; a weak D match, TRBD1 (6 bases). V shed 0 bases and J shed 5 bases, with 12 bases lying between them. CDR3 length: 15 amino acids. Germline V gene data show CDR1 as KGHSH and CDR2 as LQKENI. CDR3 loop: CASSPPDRRGDTQYF. The CDR3 DNA reads TGTGCCAGCTCACCACCCGACAGGCGAGGAGATACGCAGTATTTT.

The CDR3, as DNA: TGTGCCAGCAGTGAAGTAACGGGGTCCAACTATGGCTACACCTTC. It translates to CASSEVTGSNYGYTF. J is TRBJ1-2 and V is TRBV25-1; D not resolved. The germline V gene encodes CDR1 MGHDK and CDR2 SYGVNS. The CDR3 loop spans 15 amino acids. V was trimmed by 2 bases and J by 2 bases, leaving 12 bases between them.

The chain couples TRBV28 to TRBJ1-4; D unresolved. The ends were cut back, 6 bases at V and 11 bases at J, with 13 bases in the middle. CDR1 and CDR2 (germline): MDHEN, SYDVKM. The CDR3 has 12 residues. The CDR3 sequence: CASRAPTSKLFF. The CDR3 DNA follows: TGTGCCAGCAGGGCCCCGACGTCCAAACTGTTTTTT.

As DNA, the CDR3 is TGTGCCAGCAGCTTTGGGCGGGGGGCGAACACCGGGGAGCTGTTTTTT. Protein sequence: CASSFGRGANTGELFF. This chain joins TRBV5-4 and TRBJ2-2, with 8 positions matching TRBD2. The germline V gene encodes CDR1 SGHNT and CDR2 YYREEE (reference sequence). The CDR3 totals 16 residues. Germline trimming cut 2 bases from V and 0 bases from J; bases unmatched to any gene: 3.

This chain joins TRBV6-5 and TRBJ1-5; TRBD1 is a possible D gene (6 bases). CDR1 is MNHEY, CDR2 SVGAGI, per germline. V gave up 2 bases and J gave up 6 bases, with 8 bases separating them. The CDR3 sequence is 13 residues long. CDR3 nucleotide sequence: TGTGCCAGCAGTTACGGCAGGGGTCAGCCCCAGCATTTT. Its protein product is CASSYGRGQPQHF.

The chain couples TRBV11-2 to TRBJ2-1; the D gene is possibly TRBD2 (6 bases). This CDR3 spans 16 amino acids. With 4 bases removed from V and 7 bases from J, the gap between germline ends came to 20 bases. The V gene's germline CDR1 is SGHAT and CDR2 FQNNGV. Here the CDR3 reads CASSSGRGVGLNEQFF. In DNA, the CDR3 is TGTGCCAGCAGCTCTGGCCGCGGGGTAGGGTTGAATGAGCAGTTCTTC.

V usage is TRBV7-6 and J usage is TRBJ2-1; 11 nucleotides agree with TRBD2. This CDR3 has 20 amino acids. V lost 0 bases, J lost 0 bases, and 10 bases stayed unmatched. Germline CDR1 SGHVS, CDR2 FNYEAQ. The CDR3 sequence is CASSLALAGGTLSSYNEQFF. CDR3 sequence (DNA): TGTGCCAGCAGCTTAGCTCTAGCGGGGGGTACGTTAAGCTCCTACAATGAGCAGTTCTTC.

The chain is built from TRBV5-1 and TRBJ2-7, with 11 positions matching TRBD2. The J segment lost 0 bases and the V segment lost 1 base, leaving 6 bases of the junction unmatched. Germline lookup yields CDR1 SGHRS and CDR2 YFSETQ. This CDR3 spans 17 amino acids. The CDR3 sequence is CASSLRLAGGYSYEQYF. The CDR3 DNA reads TGCGCCAGCAGCTTGCGGCTAGCGGGGGGTTACTCCTACGAGCAGTACTTC.

This clone was seen more than once but under ten times. This chain uses TRBV9 with TRBJ1-6; possibly TRBD1 for D (5 bases). This CDR3 has 14 residues. Germline lookup yields CDR1 SGDLS and CDR2 YYNGEE. V was pared by 7 bases and J by 7 bases, with 15 bases between. This chain's CDR3 is CASGWGVKNSPLHF. In nucleotides, the CDR3 is TGTGCCAGCGGGTGGGGGGTAAAAAATTCACCCCTCCACTTT.

The V call is TRBV25-1, the J call TRBJ1-4, with a weak D call TRBD1 (5 bases). This CDR3 contains 13 residues. Germline CDR1 reads MGHDK; CDR2 reads SYGVNS. Trimming cost V 9 bases and J 5 bases, with 13 bases left between them. The CDR3 region has the DNA TGTGCCAGTCAAGGGGTGTTGAATGAAAAACTGTTTTTT. As protein: CASQGVLNEKLFF.

This clone was counted between two and nine times. V and J are TRBV29-1 and TRBJ2-1; D ambiguous. The CDR3 spans 15 residues. Germline V gene data show CDR1 as SQVTM and CDR2 as ANQGSEA. Trimming left V 1 base short and J 2 bases short, with 12 bases between. The CDR3 DNA is TGCAGCGTTGAAGGACACCTTTTTACCTACAATGAGCAGTTCTTC. Translating it yields CSVEGHLFTYNEQFF.

The chain uses TRBV5-8 and TRBJ2-7; tentative D call: TRBD1 (5 bases). Germline CDR1 SGHTS, CDR2 YDEGEE. Trimming removed 4 bases from V and 2 bases from J, with 19 bases in between. The CDR3 totals 16 residues. CDR3 sequence (DNA): TGTGCCAGCAGCGCTCGACAGCTGGGGCAGACCTACGAGCAGTACTTC. It is translated as CASSARQLGQTYEQYF.

The chain carries TRBV18 and TRBJ1-5; D is unclear. Germline assignment: CDR1 KGHSH and CDR2 LQKENI. This CDR3 contains 15 residues. With 5 bases removed from V and 0 bases from J, the gap between germline ends came to 11 bases. CDR3 sequence: CASSAREYSNQPQHF. The CDR3 nucleotides are TGTGCCAGCTCAGCAAGGGAGTATAGCAATCAGCCCCAGCATTTT.